This T cell receptor (beta chain) comes out of a study of cytomegalovirus exposure and HLA in healthy donors. Study-wide background: As released early, the data held roughly 85 million unique TCRs from HLA-typed donors.

Whole-study findings and limits: HLA-A and HLA-B allele assignments for most subjects were reportedly predicted accurately using TCR beta sequences. Most TCRs appeared rarely, but some public TCRs recurred in many donors. Roughly uniform depth of sequencing across donors was assumed in presence/absence analyses.

This clone was seen once. Its antigen is as yet unknown. The V segment lost 3 bases and the J segment 13 bases; nucleotides outside the gene matches: 11. Germline V gene lookup returns CDR1 MNHEY and CDR2 SMNVEV (reference sequence). This CDR3 has 15 amino acids. PCR amplification relied on 60 Vbeta primers (plus 13 Jbeta primers). The assay was immunoSEQ multiplex PCR, and TCRdb's table has in-frame clones only and misses some. The repertoire consists of some 89,000 clones, with 85% occurring once and the leading ten covering nearly 7.5%. Sequencing input: PBMCs. The sequence was obtained from a middle-aged man in good health and CMV-seropositive. This chain uses TRBV27 with TRBJ2-1, with 11 bases identical to TRBD2. The CDR3 loop reads CASSFAGTSGKGQFF. For the CDR3, the DNA is TGTGCCAGCAGTTTCGCCGGGACTAGCGGCAAAGGCCAGTTCTTC.